This is a list of T cell receptor beta chains from one sample in a study of human T cells and chemical hapten exposure. MiXCR, run by TCRdb on the RACE reads, gives a single entry per CDR3 protein. The sample includes tens of thousands of distinct CDR3 sequences, approximately 5% seen only once; the top ten take about 13%. Sequenced input: whole blood. The receptors derive from a human donor in good health. Some clones in this sample may be carry-over from other donors' samples. Both conserved end residues are part of each CDR3. D genes are given only for firm matches. For some rows the clone size is stated as once, few or many, or as a class when expanded; others skip it.

V	length	D	J	size	DNA	CDR3
TRBV7-9	12	TRBD2	TRBJ2-7	many	TGTGCCAGCAGCTCGACTAGCGCCGAGCAGTACTTC	CASSSTSAEQYF
TRBV12-3/TRBV12-4	13	TRBD1	TRBJ2-7	many	TGTGCCAGCAAGAAGGGGGCATCCTACGAGCAGTACTTC	CASKKGASYEQYF
TRBV9	19	TRBD2	TRBJ2-1	many	TGTGCCAGCAGCGTAGGGCTAGCGGGGGTGTACAGCTCCTACAATGAGCAGTTCTTC	CASSVGLAGVYSSYNEQFF
TRBV7-9	14	.	TRBJ1-5	many	TGTGCCAGCAGCCTGGACGGGAGTAGACAGCCCCAGCATTTT	CASSLDGSRQPQHF
TRBV28	12	.	TRBJ1-4	few	TGTGCCAGCAACCGTAGGATTGAAAAACTGTTTTTT	CASNRRIEKLFF
TRBV7-2	14	TRBD2	TRBJ2-7	few	TGTGCCAGCAGCTTTAGCGGGACTGGGTACGAGCAGTACTTC	CASSFSGTGYEQYF
TRBV5-4	13	.	TRBJ1-5	many	TGTGCCAGCAGCTTGGCCGGCAATCAGCCCCAGCATTTT	CASSLAGNQPQHF
TRBV28	14	TRBD2	TRBJ2-3	many	TGTGCCAGCCGGACTAGCGGGGACGGGGATACGCAGTATTTT	CASRTSGDGDTQYF
TRBV7-9	12	.	TRBJ2-3	many	TGTGCCAGCAGCTTAGGGTTGGATACGCAGTATTTT	CASSLGLDTQYF
TRBV5-1	13	.	TRBJ2-3	many	TGCGCCAGCAGCCCAACCCCCACAGATACGCAGTATTTT	CASSPTPTDTQYF
TRBV6-1	17	.	TRBJ1-1	many	TGTGCCAGCAGCCCAAATTATAGGGGGGGAGAGAACACTGAAGCTTTCTTT	CASSPNYRGGENTEAFF
TRBV6-2/TRBV6-3	18	TRBD2	TRBJ2-3	.	TGTGCCAGCAGTTACGGAATAAAGGCTAGCGGCCTGCAAGGTACGCAGTATTTT	CASSYGIKASGLQGTQYF
TRBV7-9	16	.	TRBJ1-3	many	TGTGCCAGCAGCTGGCCAGCTACCATCTCTGGAAACACCATATATTTT	CASSWPATISGNTIYF
TRBV29-1	15	.	TRBJ2-3	many	TGCAGCGTTGAAGAAGAGGGGCCTGGCACAGATACGCAGTATTTT	CSVEEEGPGTDTQYF
TRBV6-6	11	.	TRBJ1-1	few	TGTGCCAGCAGCAGGGGCACTGAAGCTTTCTTT	CASSRGTEAFF
TRBV6-5	16	TRBD1	TRBJ1-1	few	TGTGCCAGCAGTTACTCCAGGGGGCCTCCGAACACTGAAGCTTTCTTT	CASSYSRGPPNTEAFF
TRBV5-4	15	TRBD1	TRBJ2-7	many	TGTGCCAGCAGCCCGGGGACAGGAAATTTTTACGAGCAGTACTTC	CASSPGTGNFYEQYF
TRBV7-2	17	.	TRBJ2-3	many	TGTGCCAGCAGCTTGGCCGGACGGGTGGTGACGACAGATACGCAGTATTTT	CASSLAGRVVTTDTQYF
TRBV4-1	16	.	TRBJ2-4	.	TGCGCCAGCAGCCAAGAAACAGGGAGGACCAAAAACATTCAGTACTTC	CASSQETGRTKNIQYF
TRBV20-1	14	.	TRBJ1-1	few	TGCAGTGCTAGAGAAGGCAGCCTGAACACTGAAGCTTTCTTT	CSAREGSLNTEAFF
TRBV5-1	15	.	TRBJ1-3	many	TGCGCCAGCAGCTTGGCGTCCCACTCTGGAAACACCATATATTTT	CASSLASHSGNTIYF
TRBV7-2	17	TRBD2	TRBJ2-3	many	TGTGCCAGCAGCTTACTGACTAGCGGGAGACTCGCGGATACGCAGTATTTT	CASSLLTSGRLADTQYF
TRBV28	17	TRBD1	TRBJ1-6	.	TGTGCCAGCAGTTCCCTGACAGGGTTCTCCCATAATTCACCCCTCCACTTT	CASSSLTGFSHNSPLHF
TRBV14	16	.	TRBJ1-4	.	TGTGCCAGCAGCCAAGGAGGATTGGGGCCGAATGAAAAACTGTTTTTT	CASSQGGLGPNEKLFF
TRBV28	13	TRBD1	TRBJ2-1	many	TGTGCCAGCAACTTACAGGGGGCTGGGGAGCAGTTCTTC	CASNLQGAGEQFF
TRBV2	14	.	TRBJ2-3	few	TGTGCCAGCAGTGGGGGCAGGGGAACAGATACGCAGTATTTT	CASSGGRGTDTQYF
TRBV29-1	13	.	TRBJ2-5	many	TGCAGCGTTGAACTCCGGAACCAAGAGACCCAGTACTTC	CSVELRNQETQYF
TRBV30	16	.	TRBJ1-6	few	TGTGCCTGCCACGAGGGGTTGAGCTCCTATAATTCACCCCTCCACTTT	CACHEGLSSYNSPLHF
TRBV20-1	14	.	TRBJ1-5	few	TGCAGTGCTAGAGGGGCCAGGGGAAGGCAGCCCCAGCATTTT	CSARGARGRQPQHF
TRBV27	13	.	TRBJ2-7	many	TGTGCCAGCAGCCCTTCTCCCCCCTACGAGCAGTACTTC	CASSPSPPYEQYF
TRBV4-3	17	TRBD2	TRBJ2-3	many	TGCGCCAGCAGCCAAGTAGGCGGGGGTCAAAATGACGATACGCAGTATTTT	CASSQVGGGQNDDTQYF
TRBV20-1	13	.	TRBJ1-1	many	TGCAGTGCTAGAGCCTGGGGGAACACTGAAGCTTTCTTT	CSARAWGNTEAFF
TRBV27	15	.	TRBJ2-7	few	TGTGCCAGCAGTGTTACAGGGTACCCGATCTACGAGCAGTACTTC	CASSVTGYPIYEQYF
TRBV5-6	14	.	TRBJ2-3	many	TGTGCCAGCAGCTTGGTAGCGGGCACAGATACGCAGTATTTT	CASSLVAGTDTQYF
TRBV7-2	14	TRBD1	TRBJ2-3	many	TGTGCCAGCAGCTCGGGGCCAACAGGGGAGTCGCAGTATTTT	CASSSGPTGESQYF
TRBV7-2	14	.	TRBJ1-1	many	TGTGCCAGCAGCTTCTCTTGGAGGGGGGCTGAAGCTTTCTTT	CASSFSWRGAEAFF
TRBV29-1	12	TRBD1	TRBJ2-3	many	TGCAGCGCTTTGCAGGGGGCGGATACGCAGTATTTT	CSALQGADTQYF
TRBV6-2/TRBV6-3	16	TRBD2	TRBJ2-1	many	TGTGCCAGCTGGTACCGTCGGACTAGCGGGAATAGTGAGCAGTTCTTC	CASWYRRTSGNSEQFF
TRBV28	16	TRBD2	TRBJ2-1	many	TGTGCCAGCAGCCCGGTCGCGGGAGCCGCCTACAATGAGCAGTTCTTC	CASSPVAGAAYNEQFF
TRBV18	20	TRBD2	TRBJ2-2	many	TGTGCCAGCTCACCAGGGGGACTAGCGGGAGGACGATCGAACACCGGGGAGCTGTTTTTT	CASSPGGLAGGRSNTGELFF
TRBV4-3	15	.	TRBJ2-1	many	TGCGCCAGCAGCCAAGATACGAGGACTGGGGATGAGCAGTTCTTC	CASSQDTRTGDEQFF
TRBV28	15	.	TRBJ1-5	few	TGTGCCAGCAGCTACCCAGGAAGGAGACATCAGCCCCAGCATTTT	CASSYPGRRHQPQHF